The sequence of this T cell receptor (beta chain) was determined in a study of T-cell memory formation after mild COVID-19. The wider study: The study found TCR clusters largely donor specific. Study findings and constraints: Several responding clones turned up in pre-infection memory, indicating that cross-reactive memory may have taken part.

Turning to this clonotype: Antigen unknown.

The authors produced TCR alpha and TCR beta cDNA libraries with sample barcodes and UMIs by 5'RACE using constant-segment primers. One entry per CDR3 protein results from TCRdb running MiXCR on the 5' RACE reads. The data show about 130,000 distinct CDR3 sequences, approximately 26% seen once. The sample was PBMCs or a T cell subset sorted from them (not recorded which). The source of this sequence is an adult woman who had mild COVID-19 (a few samples of this study predate the infection). Cell type and time point are not known.

The CDR3 loop reads CASSQITGQGGGYTF. CDR3 DNA sequence: TGCGCCAGCAGCCAGATCACAGGACAGGGAGGTGGCTACACCTTC. The chain is built from TRBV4-1 and TRBJ1-2; 8 bases map to TRBD1. The ends lost 3 bases at V and 7 bases at J; junction bases unmatched: 10. The germline gives CDR1 MGHRA, CDR2 YSYEKL. There are 15 residues in the CDR3.